The present T cell receptor beta chain was sequenced within a study of lymphopenia after photon versus proton radiotherapy (dated by TCRdb to the late 2010s). About the full investigation: In patients with gastrointestinal tumors who developed high-grade lymphopenia, the study compared the immunological effects of photon radiation therapy with those of proton radiation therapy. The roughly 21 patients in the cohort had gastrointestinal tumors, were treated with either photon or proton therapy, and subsequently developed lymphopenia. The study was designed to characterize how the impact on the immune system differs between the two radiation modalities. Broad study findings and their caveats: The authors looked at the survival association only in patients who died, and they framed better survival with proton therapy as a possibility rather than a demonstrated result. Across the cohort, among patients who died, a greater drop in TCR diversity after the nadir was inversely correlated with overall survival time. Relative stability during treatment was observed in proton-treated patients, whereas loss of naive T cells and TCR diversity and gain of effector/memory populations were observed in photon-treated patients. Once the lymphocyte count had reached its nadir, the repertoires of photon-treated patients showed oligoclonal expansion, particularly of CD8+ Temra cells, and this expansion drove the decline in diversity.

Library method: the immunoSEQ multiplex PCR assay. T cell repertoires were profiled by deep sequencing of rearranged TCR beta loci, alongside multiparametric flow cytometry. As stored in TCRdb, this immuneACCESS dataset retains in-frame rearrangements with V and J assigned. A fraction of the clones does not appear; measured against another copy, unresolved V genes explain less than half of the discrepancy, and the remainder lacks a known reason. The sample yields 50,000 to 60,000 clones; approximately 92% were counted once. About a sixth of the sample belongs to the ten largest clones. In the case of this clone: The target of this receptor is not known. Base qualities are not recorded, but no much larger clone differs from it by a single base.

The CDR3 runs 12 amino acids, cysteine and phenylalanine included. CDR3 DNA only is kept here, 36 bases in frame from base 1. The CDR1 and CDR2 encoded by the germline V gene are MNHNS and SASEGT. The germline ends are 5 bases apart after V is trimmed by 3 bases and J by 2 bases. The sample consisted of peripheral blood, taken from a patient treated with photon-based radiotherapy. This TCR was sampled from a woman aged 40 to 50 with cholangiocarcinoma. The chain joins TRBV6-1 to TRBJ2-7, with the D gene too uncertain to name. The CDR3 protein is CASSDGPYEQYF. At the DNA level, the sequence is TGTGCCAGCAGTGATGGGCCCTACGAGCAGTACTTC.